The clone carrying this TCR beta chain has only one observation. This specimen belongs to a study of blood T cell repertoires in COVID-19. As for the study in general: COVID-19 samples collected from the United States, Italy and Spain covered acute and convalescent phases. From T cells, B-cell-depleted T cells, or PBMCs came the material, which was cDNA or gDNA.

V trimming: 1 base; J trimming: 0 bases; junction bases outside the gene matches: 9. Germline loops: CDR1 SGDLS, CDR2 YYNGEE. The CDR3 runs to 18 residues. Original methodology: Reference gene primer amplification gave estimated nucleated cell counts. The data were produced by immunoSEQ multiplex PCR, yet TCRdb's version contains in-frame clones alone and is incomplete. That table gives V, J and clone size, and the DNA gave D and trimming. The sample yields about 180,000 clones, around 80% seen once. The rearrangement links TRBV9 to TRBJ2-2, with 7 bases identical to TRBD1. This clonotype was sampled from a human donor in a cohort sampled during active COVID-19. Sequenced sample: peripheral blood. CDR3 residues: CASSVSVGQSANTGELFF. As DNA, the CDR3 is TGTGCCAGCAGCGTATCGGTGGGACAGAGCGCGAACACCGGGGAGCTGTTTTTT.